The TCR beta chain described here comes from a study of T cell responses to AZD1222 COVID-19 vaccine. Study-level results: Reports indicate that nearly half of spike-specific TCRs are directed at unmutated variant regions. Without day 14 samples, only post-peak T cell repertoires were studied.

Sequenced by immunoSEQ multiplex PCR; TCRdb stores in-frame clones only, minus some. The sample includes around 270,000 clones, approximately 94% seen only once; the top ten take around 0.58%. Points on this clone: Its antigen remains unknown.

The receptor was derived from an adult who received the AZD1222 COVID-19 vaccine. Material: peripheral blood, obtained 28 days after the second AZD1222 dose.

The CDR3 is CASSPGQGAPGELFF. CDR3 bases: TGCGCCAGCAGCCCCGGACAGGGGGCTCCCGGGGAGCTGTTTTTT. V and J are TRBV4-1 and TRBJ2-2; 11 nucleotides match TRBD1. The CDR3 runs 15 residues. Germline loops: CDR1 MGHRA, CDR2 YSYEKL. Germline trimming cut 4 bases from V and 6 bases from J; bases unmatched to any gene: 4.